These 20 T cell receptor beta chains originate from one sample sequenced in a study of control samples from healthy donors and cancer patients. Only in-frame clones appear in the TCRdb table, and some are missing; sequencing was by immunoSEQ multiplex PCR. The data show around 81,000 clones, 80% to 95% seen once. The material sequenced was blood. The receptors here all came from a woman younger than 45 in good health.

As concerns this clone: The sample carries other DNA sequences with the same CDR3. V usage is TRBV12-3 or TRBV12-4 and J usage is TRBJ1-2; 7 bases are shared with TRBD1. The CDR3 runs to 13 residues. V was clipped by 6 bases and J by 4 bases; unmatched bases: 5. CDR3 in amino acids: CASSPQGTYGYTF. In DNA form, the CDR3 reads TGTGCCAGCAGCCCACAGGGGACCTATGGCTACACCTTC.

J is TRBJ1-5 and V is TRBV6-5; D call uncertain. From germline, CDR1 is MNHEY and CDR2 SVGAGI. V lost 5 bases and J 4 bases, leaving 15 bases between the germline ends. The length of the CDR3 is 15 residues. The CDR3: CASSKKGGLNQPQHF. CDR3 coding DNA: TGTGCCAGCAGTAAAAAGGGAGGGCTTAATCAGCCCCAGCATTTT.

This chain joins TRBV29-1 and TRBJ1-1; D ambiguous. V lost 1 base to trimming and J lost 1 base, with 13 bases between them. The germline V gene has CDR1 SQVTM and CDR2 ANQGSEA. CDR3 length: 15 residues. The CDR3 is CSVEASDSWNTEAFF. The CDR3 nucleotides read TGCAGCGTTGAAGCCTCAGACTCATGGAACACTGAAGCTTTCTTT.

The J gene is TRBJ2-1, the V gene TRBV7-2; D perhaps matches TRBD2 (6 bases). Trimming removed 5 bases from V and 5 bases from J, with 13 bases in between. This CDR3 comprises 14 residues. Germline-derived CDR1 and CDR2 are SGHTA and FQGNSA. The CDR3 DNA reads TGTGCCAGCAGCACCGGTAGCGGAAACAATGAGCAGTTCTTC. It encodes CASSTGSGNNEQFF. Filled out from reference TRBV7-2 and TRBJ2-1, the complete variable domain reads GAGVSQSPSNKVTEKGKDVELRCDPISGHTALYWYRQSLGQGLEFLIYFQGNSAPDKSGLPSDRFSAERTGGSVSTLTIQRTQQEDSAVYLCASSTGSGNNEQFFGPGTRLTVL.

This chain uses TRBV5-5 with TRBJ2-7; D may be TRBD2 (5 bases). V was shortened by 5 bases and J by 2 bases, with 14 bases between the two germline ends. Germline V gene sequence: CDR1 SGHKS, CDR2 YYEKEE (reference sequence). The CDR3 spans 14 residues. In nucleotides, the CDR3 is TGTGCCAGCAGTTCATTTTATAGCGCCTACGAGCAGTACTTC. Encoded protein: CASSSFYSAYEQYF.

CDR3 loop: CASSLGVRDRGHGYTF. In DNA form, the CDR3 reads TGTGCCAGCAGCTTAGGAGTCCGGGACAGGGGCCATGGCTACACCTTC. This sequence joins TRBV7-9 and TRBJ1-2; 10 nucleotides align to TRBD1. Per the germline V gene, CDR1 is SEHNR and CDR2 is FQNEAQ (reference sequence). V was clipped by 1 base and J by 6 bases; unmatched bases: 8. The CDR3 totals 16 residues.

The J gene is TRBJ2-2, the V gene TRBV19, with TRBD2 matching over 7 bases. The CDR3 extends over 14 amino acids. Germline CDR1 is LNHDA and CDR2 is SQIVND (reference sequence). V was pared by 3 bases and J by 4 bases, with 2 bases of the junction left unmatched. The DNA of the CDR3 is TGTGCCAGTAGTATGTGGGGGGGCACCGGGGAGCTGTTTTTT. Amino acids: CASSMWGGTGELFF.

This chain connects TRBV3-1 (or the pseudogene TRBV3-2) to TRBJ2-7; D unresolved. Trimming pared 1 base from V and 2 bases from J, leaving 3 bases between. The germline CDR1 and CDR2 sequences are LGHDT and YNNKEL (reference sequence). This CDR3 is built from 12 residues. This CDR3 is CASSQGAYEQYF. The CDR3 nucleotides are TGTGCCAGCAGCCAAGGAGCCTACGAGCAGTACTTC.

The V gene is TRBV12-3 or TRBV12-4, the J gene TRBJ2-1; D may match TRBD1 or TRBD2 (5 bases each). Trimming removed 6 bases from V and 8 bases from J, with 14 bases in between. The CDR3 is 13 amino acids. The CDR3, as DNA: TGTGCCAGCAGCCCCCGGGACCTTTATGAGCAGTTCTTC. Translating it yields CASSPRDLYEQFF.

This sequence joins TRBV3-1 (or the pseudogene TRBV3-2) and TRBJ1-3; D is perhaps TRBD1 (6 bases). The CDR3 spans 14 residues. Germline CDR1 reads LGHDT; CDR2 reads YNNKEL (reference sequence). Trimming left V 1 base short and J 2 bases short, with 6 bases between. The CDR3 spells CASSQAGAGNTIYF. The CDR3 DNA reads TGTGCCAGCAGCCAAGCAGGGGCTGGAAACACCATATATTTT.

The chain combines TRBV7-9 with TRBJ1-2, with a tentative D call TRBD1 (6 bases). Trimming removed 5 bases from V and 8 bases from J, with 18 bases in between. The CDR3 extends over 14 amino acids. Germline V gives CDR1 SEHNR, CDR2 FQNEAQ (reference sequence). The CDR3: CASSRHTGSDGYTF. The CDR3 DNA reads TGTGCCAGCAGCCGACACACAGGGAGTGACGGCTACACCTTC.

This clone has just one count. V gene TRBV20-1 combines with J gene TRBJ1-1; D gene unclear. V shed 3 bases and J shed 1 base, with 9 bases lying between them. Germline loops: CDR1 DFQATT, CDR2 SNEGSKA (reference sequence). The CDR3 is 13 amino acids. The CDR3 coding sequence is TGCAGTGCTAGTGTCATACCGAACACTGAAGCTTTCTTT. Protein: CSASVIPNTEAFF.

This chain uses TRBV28 with TRBJ1-1; 8 bases line up with TRBD1. The V gene's germline CDR1 is MDHEN and CDR2 SYDVKM. The CDR3 has 17 amino acids. Losses at the gene ends were 5 bases for V and 0 bases for J; bases not matched to a gene: 11. CDR3 sequence reads: CASSPRQGPWMNTEAFF. The DNA of the CDR3 is TGTGCCAGCAGTCCTCGACAGGGGCCCTGGATGAACACTGAAGCTTTCTTT.

The V gene is TRBV15, the J gene TRBJ1-2; TRBD1 aligns across 8 bases. Per the germline V gene, CDR1 is LNHNV and CDR2 is YYDKDF (reference sequence). The CDR3 runs 16 residues. The J segment lost 8 bases and the V segment lost 3 bases, leaving 14 bases of the junction unmatched. CDR3 protein: CATSRGITQGEGGYTF. The CDR3 DNA reads TGTGCCACCAGCAGGGGAATTACACAGGGGGAAGGCGGCTACACCTTC.

The chain has TRBV21-1 and TRBJ2-5; the DNA was not used to check the table's D call, TRBD1. TRBV21-1 constitutes a pseudogene. This CDR3 region has 16 residues. CDR3 in DNA: TGTGCCAGCAGTAACACGACAGGGACCAGGGTGGAGACCCAGTACTTC. It translates to CASSNTTGTRVETQYF.

The chain couples TRBV5-1 to TRBJ1-1, with 9 bases identical to TRBD1. With 4 bases clipped from V and 1 base from J, the junction kept 5 bases outside the gene matches. Germline V gives CDR1 SGHRS, CDR2 YFSETQ. The CDR3 contains 15 residues. The CDR3 spells CASSRRTGANTEAFF. CDR3 bases: TGCGCCAGCAGCAGACGGACAGGGGCGAACACTGAAGCTTTCTTT.

The count of this clone is one. V and J are TRBV7-3 and TRBJ1-5; D gene unclear. The germline gives CDR1 SGHTA, CDR2 FQGTGA. The CDR3 length is 15 residues. Trimming removed 5 bases at V and 1 base at J, with 12 bases between. CDR3 DNA sequence: TGTGCCAGCAGCGCCCCACATAAGAGCAATCAGCCCCAGCATTTT. Its translation: CASSAPHKSNQPQHF.

The J gene is TRBJ1-2, the V gene TRBV11-3; 10 bases align to TRBD1. This CDR3 spans 16 amino acids. CDR1 SGHNT and CDR2 YENEEA come from the germline V gene. Unmatched junction bases numbered 8, after V lost 5 bases and J lost 2 bases. CDR3 nucleotides: TGTGCCAGCAGCCCCGAGGGACAGGGGAAAAACTATGGCTACACCTTC. Translating it yields CASSPEGQGKNYGYTF.

The chain recombines TRBV28 with TRBJ1-2, with 7 nucleotides matching TRBD1. The CDR3 loop spans 15 amino acids. Germline V lookup: CDR1 MDHEN, CDR2 SYDVKM. The V segment lost 2 bases and the J segment 6 bases; nucleotides outside the gene matches: 9. CDR3 region: CASSLPGQLFHGYTF. The DNA of the CDR3 is TGTGCCAGCAGTTTACCGGGACAGCTCTTTCATGGCTACACCTTC.

The chain joins TRBV28 to TRBJ2-1; D possibly matches TRBD1 or TRBD2 (5 bases each). The CDR3 has 16 amino acids. V lost 4 bases and J lost 4, with 17 bases in between. Germline CDR1 reads MDHEN; CDR2 reads SYDVKM. CDR3 sequence reads: CASSSSGTHGYNEQFF. CDR3 coding DNA: TGTGCCAGCAGTTCCTCCGGGACCCACGGGTACAATGAGCAGTTCTTC.